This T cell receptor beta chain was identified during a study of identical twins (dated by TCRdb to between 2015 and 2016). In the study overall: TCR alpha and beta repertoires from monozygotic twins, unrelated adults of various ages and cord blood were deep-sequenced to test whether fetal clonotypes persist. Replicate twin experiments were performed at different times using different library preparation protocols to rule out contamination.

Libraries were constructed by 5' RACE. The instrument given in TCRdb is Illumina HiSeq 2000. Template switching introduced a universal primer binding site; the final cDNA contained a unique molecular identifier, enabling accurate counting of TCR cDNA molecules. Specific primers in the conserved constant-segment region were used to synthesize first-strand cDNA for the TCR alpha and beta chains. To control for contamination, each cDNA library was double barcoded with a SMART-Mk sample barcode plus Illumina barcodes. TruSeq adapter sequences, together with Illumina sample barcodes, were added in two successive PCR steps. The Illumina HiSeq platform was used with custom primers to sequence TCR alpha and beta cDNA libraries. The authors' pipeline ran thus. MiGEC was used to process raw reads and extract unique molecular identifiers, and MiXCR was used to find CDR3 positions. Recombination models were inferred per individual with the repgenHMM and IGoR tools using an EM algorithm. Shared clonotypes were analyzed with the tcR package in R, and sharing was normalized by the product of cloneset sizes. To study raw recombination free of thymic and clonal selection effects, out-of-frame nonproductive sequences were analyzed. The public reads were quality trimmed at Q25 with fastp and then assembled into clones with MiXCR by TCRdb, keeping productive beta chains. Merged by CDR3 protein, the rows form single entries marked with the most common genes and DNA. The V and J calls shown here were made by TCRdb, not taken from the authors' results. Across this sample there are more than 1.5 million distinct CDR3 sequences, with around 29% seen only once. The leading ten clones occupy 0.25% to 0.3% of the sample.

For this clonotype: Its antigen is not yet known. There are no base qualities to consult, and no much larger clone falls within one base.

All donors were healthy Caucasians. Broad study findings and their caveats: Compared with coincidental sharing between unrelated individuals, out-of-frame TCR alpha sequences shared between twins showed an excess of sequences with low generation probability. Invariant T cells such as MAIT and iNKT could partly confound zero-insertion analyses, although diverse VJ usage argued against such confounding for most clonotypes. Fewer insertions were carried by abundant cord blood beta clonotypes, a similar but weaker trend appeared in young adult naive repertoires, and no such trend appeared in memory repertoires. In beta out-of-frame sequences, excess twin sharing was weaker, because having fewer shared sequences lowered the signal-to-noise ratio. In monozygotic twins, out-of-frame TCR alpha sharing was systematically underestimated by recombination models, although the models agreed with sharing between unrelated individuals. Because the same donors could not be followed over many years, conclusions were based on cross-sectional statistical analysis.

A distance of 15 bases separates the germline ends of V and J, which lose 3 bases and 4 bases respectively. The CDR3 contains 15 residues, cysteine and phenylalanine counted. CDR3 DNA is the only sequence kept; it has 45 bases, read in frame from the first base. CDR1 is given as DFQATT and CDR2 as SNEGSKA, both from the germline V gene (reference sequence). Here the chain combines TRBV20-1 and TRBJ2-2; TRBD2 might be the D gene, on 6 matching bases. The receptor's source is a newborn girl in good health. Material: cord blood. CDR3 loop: CSASPLGSGTGELFF. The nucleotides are TGCAGTGCTAGCCCTTTGGGTAGCGGCACCGGGGAGCTGTTTTTT.